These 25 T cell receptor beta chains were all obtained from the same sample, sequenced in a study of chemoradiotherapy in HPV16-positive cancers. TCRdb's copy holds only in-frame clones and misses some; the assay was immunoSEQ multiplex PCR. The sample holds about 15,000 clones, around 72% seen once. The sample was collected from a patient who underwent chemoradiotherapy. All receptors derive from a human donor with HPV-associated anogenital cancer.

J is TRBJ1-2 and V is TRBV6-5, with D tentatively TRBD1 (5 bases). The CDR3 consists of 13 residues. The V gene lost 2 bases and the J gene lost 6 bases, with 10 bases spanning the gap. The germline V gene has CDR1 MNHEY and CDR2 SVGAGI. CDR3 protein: CASSYQGWDGYTF. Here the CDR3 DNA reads TGTGCCAGCAGTTACCAGGGTTGGGATGGCTACACCTTC.

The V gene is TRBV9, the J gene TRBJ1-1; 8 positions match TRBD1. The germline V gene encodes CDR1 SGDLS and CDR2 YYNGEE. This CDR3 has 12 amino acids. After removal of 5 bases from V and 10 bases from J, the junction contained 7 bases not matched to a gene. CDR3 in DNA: TGTGCCAGCAGTCCGGTTGGACAGGGAGCTTTCTTT. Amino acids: CASSPVGQGAFF.

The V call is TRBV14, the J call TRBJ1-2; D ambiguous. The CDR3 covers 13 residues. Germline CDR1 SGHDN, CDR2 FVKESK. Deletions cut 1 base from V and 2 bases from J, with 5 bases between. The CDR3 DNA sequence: TGTGCCAGCAGCCAAGCACAGAACTATGGCTACACCTTC. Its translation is CASSQAQNYGYTF.

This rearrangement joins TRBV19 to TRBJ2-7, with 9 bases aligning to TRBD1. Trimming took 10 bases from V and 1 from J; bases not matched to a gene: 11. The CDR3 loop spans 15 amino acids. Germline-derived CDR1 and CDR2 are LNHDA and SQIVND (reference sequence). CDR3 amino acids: CATTPTGGESYEQYF. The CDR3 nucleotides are TGTGCCACCACACCCACAGGGGGCGAATCCTACGAGCAGTACTTC.

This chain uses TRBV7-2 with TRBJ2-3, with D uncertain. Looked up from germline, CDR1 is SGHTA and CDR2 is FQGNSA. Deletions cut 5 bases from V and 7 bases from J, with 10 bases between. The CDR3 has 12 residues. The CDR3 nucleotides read TGTGCCAGCAGCCTACAGTTGAATACGCAGTATTTT. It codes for CASSLQLNTQYF.

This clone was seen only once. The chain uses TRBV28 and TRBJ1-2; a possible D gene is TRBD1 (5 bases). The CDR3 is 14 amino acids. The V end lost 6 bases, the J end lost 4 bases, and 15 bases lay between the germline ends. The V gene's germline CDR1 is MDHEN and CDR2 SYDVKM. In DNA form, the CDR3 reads TGTGCCAGCAGCCAGAGAGGGACCCTCTATGGCTACACCTTC. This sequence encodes CASSQRGTLYGYTF.

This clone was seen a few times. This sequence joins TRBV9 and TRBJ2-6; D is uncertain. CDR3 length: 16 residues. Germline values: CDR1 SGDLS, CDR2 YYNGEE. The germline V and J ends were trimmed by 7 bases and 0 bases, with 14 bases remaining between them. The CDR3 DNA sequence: TGTGCCAGCCGTGTAGGGATAGGCTCTGGGGCCAACGTCCTGACTTTC. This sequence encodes CASRVGIGSGANVLTF.

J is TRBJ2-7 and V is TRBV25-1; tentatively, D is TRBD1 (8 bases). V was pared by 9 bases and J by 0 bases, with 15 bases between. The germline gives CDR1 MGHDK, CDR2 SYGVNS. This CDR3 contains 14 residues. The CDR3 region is CASGGDRSSYEQYF. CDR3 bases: TGTGCCAGTGGGGGGGACAGGAGCTCCTACGAGCAGTACTTC.

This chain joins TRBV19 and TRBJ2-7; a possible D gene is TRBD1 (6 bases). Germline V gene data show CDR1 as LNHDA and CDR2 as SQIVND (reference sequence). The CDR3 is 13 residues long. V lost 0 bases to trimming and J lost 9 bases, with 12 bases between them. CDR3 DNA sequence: TGTGCCAGTAGTATAGATCACAGGGCCCGGCAGTACTTC. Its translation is CASSIDHRARQYF.

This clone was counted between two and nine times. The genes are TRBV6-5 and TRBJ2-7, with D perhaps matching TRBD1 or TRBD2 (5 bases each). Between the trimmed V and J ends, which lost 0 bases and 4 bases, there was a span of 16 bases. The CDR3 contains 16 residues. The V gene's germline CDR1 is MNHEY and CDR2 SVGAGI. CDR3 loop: CASSYSRGTAAYEQYF. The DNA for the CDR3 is TGTGCCAGCAGTTACTCGAGGGGTACGGCAGCTTACGAGCAGTACTTC.

The DNA for the CDR3 is TGTGCCAGCAGCGTAGCGGGGTCCTACAATGAGCAGTTCTTC. It codes for CASSVAGSYNEQFF. V usage is TRBV9 and J usage is TRBJ2-1; TRBD2 is a possible D gene (5 bases). The V gene's germline CDR1 is SGDLS and CDR2 YYNGEE. Trimming took 0 bases from V and 1 from J, leaving 5 bases between them. The CDR3 sequence is 14 residues long.

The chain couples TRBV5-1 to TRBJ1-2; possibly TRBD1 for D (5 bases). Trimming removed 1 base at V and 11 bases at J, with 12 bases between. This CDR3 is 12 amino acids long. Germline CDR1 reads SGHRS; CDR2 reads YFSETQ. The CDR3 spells CASSLSSRGYTF. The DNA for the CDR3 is TGCGCCAGCAGCTTGTCTAGTCGGGGGTACACCTTC.

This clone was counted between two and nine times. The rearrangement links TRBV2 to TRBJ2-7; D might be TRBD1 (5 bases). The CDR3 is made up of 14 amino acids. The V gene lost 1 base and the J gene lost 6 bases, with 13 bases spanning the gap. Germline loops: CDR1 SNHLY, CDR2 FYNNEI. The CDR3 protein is CASSEVRGTIEQYF. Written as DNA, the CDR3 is TGTGCCAGCAGTGAAGTTAGGGGTACCATCGAGCAGTACTTC. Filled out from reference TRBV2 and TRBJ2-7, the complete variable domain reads EPEVTQTPSHQVTQMGQEVILRCVPISNHLYFYWYRQILGQKVEFLVSFYNNEISEKSEIFDDQFSVERPDGSNFTLKIRSTKLEDSAMYFCASSEVRGTIEQYFGPGTRLTVT.

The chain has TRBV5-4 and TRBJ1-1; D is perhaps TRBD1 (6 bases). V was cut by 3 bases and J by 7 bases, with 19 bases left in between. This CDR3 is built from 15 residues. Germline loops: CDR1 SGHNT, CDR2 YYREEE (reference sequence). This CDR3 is CASSSQGTTASEAFF. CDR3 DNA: TGTGCCAGCAGCTCGCAAGGGACAACAGCCAGTGAAGCTTTCTTT.

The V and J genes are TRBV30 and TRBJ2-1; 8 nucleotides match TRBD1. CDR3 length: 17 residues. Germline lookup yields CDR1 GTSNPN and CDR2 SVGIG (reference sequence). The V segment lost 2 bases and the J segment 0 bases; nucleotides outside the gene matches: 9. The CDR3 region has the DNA TGTGCCTGGAGTAAAAACAGGGGGATTAGCTCCTACAATGAGCAGTTCTTC. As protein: CAWSKNRGISSYNEQFF.

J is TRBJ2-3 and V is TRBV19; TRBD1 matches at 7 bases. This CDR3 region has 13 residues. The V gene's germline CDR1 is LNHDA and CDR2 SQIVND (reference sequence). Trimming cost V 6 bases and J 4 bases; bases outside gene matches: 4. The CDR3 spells CASRDRAADTQYF. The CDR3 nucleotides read TGTGCCAGTAGAGACAGGGCCGCAGATACGCAGTATTTT.

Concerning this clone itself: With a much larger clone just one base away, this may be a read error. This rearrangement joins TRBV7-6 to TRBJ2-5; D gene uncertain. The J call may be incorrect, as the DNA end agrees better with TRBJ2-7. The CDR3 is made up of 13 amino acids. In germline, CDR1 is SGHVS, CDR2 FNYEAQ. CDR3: CASSSGPNYEQYF. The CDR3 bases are TGTGCCAGCAGCTCCGGGCCCAACTACGAGCAGTACTTC.

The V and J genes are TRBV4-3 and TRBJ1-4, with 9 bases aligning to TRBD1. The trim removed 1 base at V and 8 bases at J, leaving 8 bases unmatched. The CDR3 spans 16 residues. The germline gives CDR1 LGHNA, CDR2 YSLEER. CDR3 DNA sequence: TGCGCCAGCAGCCAAGGATCGGGACAGGGTGGAGAAAAACTGTTTTTT. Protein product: CASSQGSGQGGEKLFF.

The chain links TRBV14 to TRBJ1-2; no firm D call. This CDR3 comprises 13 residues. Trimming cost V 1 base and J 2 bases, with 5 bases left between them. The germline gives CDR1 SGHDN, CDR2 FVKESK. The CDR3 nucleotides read TGTGCCAGCAGCCAAGCACGGAACTATGGCTACACCTTC. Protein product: CASSQARNYGYTF.

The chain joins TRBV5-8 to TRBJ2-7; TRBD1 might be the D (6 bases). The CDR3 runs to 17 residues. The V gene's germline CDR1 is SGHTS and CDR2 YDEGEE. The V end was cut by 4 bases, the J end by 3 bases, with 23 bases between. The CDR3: CASSRRGRYEVNYEQYF. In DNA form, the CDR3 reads TGTGCCAGCAGCCGCAGGGGACGGTATGAGGTGAACTACGAGCAGTACTTC.

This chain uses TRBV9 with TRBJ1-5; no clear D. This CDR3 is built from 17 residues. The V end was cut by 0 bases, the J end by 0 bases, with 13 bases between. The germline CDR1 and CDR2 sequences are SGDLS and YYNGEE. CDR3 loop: CASSVEPEPYSNQPQHF. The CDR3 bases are TGTGCCAGCAGCGTAGAGCCGGAACCTTATAGCAATCAGCCCCAGCATTTT.

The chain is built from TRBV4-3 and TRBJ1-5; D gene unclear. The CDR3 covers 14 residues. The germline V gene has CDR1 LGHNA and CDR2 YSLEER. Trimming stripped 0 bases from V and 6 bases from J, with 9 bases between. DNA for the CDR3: TGCGCCAGCAGCCAAGATCTAACGGGTCAGCCCCAGCATTTT. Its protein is CASSQDLTGQPQHF.

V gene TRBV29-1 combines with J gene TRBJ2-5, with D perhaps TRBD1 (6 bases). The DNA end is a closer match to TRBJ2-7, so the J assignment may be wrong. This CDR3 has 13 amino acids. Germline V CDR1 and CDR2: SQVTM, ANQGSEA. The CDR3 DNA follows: TGCAGCGCTGCCGGGACATCTCTCTACGAGCAGTACTTC. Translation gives CSAAGTSLYEQYF.

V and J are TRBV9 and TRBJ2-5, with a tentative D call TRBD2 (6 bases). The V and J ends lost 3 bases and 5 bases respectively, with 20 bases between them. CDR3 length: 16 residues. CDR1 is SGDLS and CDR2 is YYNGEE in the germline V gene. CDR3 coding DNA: TGTGCCAGCAGCGCCGGTGATTTCGGGGGAAGGGAGACCCAGTACTTC. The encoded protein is CASSAGDFGGRETQYF.

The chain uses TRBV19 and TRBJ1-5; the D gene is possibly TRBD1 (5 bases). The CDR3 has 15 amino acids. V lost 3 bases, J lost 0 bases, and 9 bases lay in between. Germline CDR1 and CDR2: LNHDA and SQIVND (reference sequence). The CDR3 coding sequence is TGTGCCAGTAGTATTGGGGGAAGTAGCAATCAGCCCCAGCATTTT. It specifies CASSIGGSSNQPQHF.